This TCR beta chain was retrieved from a study of tumor and adjacent non-tumor tissue in lung cancer (dated by TCRdb to 2016 to 2018). Looking at the study overall: By cancer type, the cohort comprised approximately twelve adenocarcinoma patients, 2 squamous cell carcinoma patients and 1 small cell lung cancer patient. The roughly 15 enrolled patients, of whom approximately ten were men and 5 were women, were aged 31 to 76 years and were diagnosed with TNM stage I to III disease. A few dozen paired specimens, one tumor and one normal lung sample per patient, were profiled by TCRbeta CDR3 sequencing. A total of some 130,000,000 productive TCRbeta reads were generated by sequencing, corresponding to an average of about 4.17 million reads per sample. The study compared bulk TCRbeta repertoires from lung tumor tissue and matched distant non-tumor lung tissue of roughly 14 lung cancer patients.

CDR1 and CDR2 are read off the germline V gene (reference sequence) as DFQATT and SNEGSKA. The CDR3 numbers 16 residues from cysteine through phenylalanine. The read is trimmed to its CDR3 DNA, 48 bases read in frame from base 1. To note about this clonotype: Which antigen it targets is not known. A junction end diverges from the germline sequence, so it may reflect a read error.

Library preparation was by multiplex PCR. Sequencing was performed on an Illumina HiSeq 2500. TCRbeta libraries were built by three rounds of nested PCR using primers (Table S4), following protocols modified from ARM-PCR. Before sequencing, PCR products of 200-500 bp were cut from the gel and purified using the QIAquick gel extraction kit. Per the original workflow: Trimmomatic was used to clean the reads, FLASH merged the cleaned reads into complete CDR3 sequences, and MiTCR assigned the sequences to V(D)J germline segments. Clonal diversity was computed as the inverse Simpson's index with VDJtools. In-frame sequences lacking a premature stop codon were counted as productive reads. TCRdb reprocessed the public reads (quality trimming at Q25 with fastp, clone calling with MiXCR) and kept in-frame beta chains. All rows with the same CDR3 protein become a single entry with the most common DNA and genes. It is TCRdb's table, rather than the study itself, that gives the V and J calls and clone size. In this sample the table shows around 76,000 distinct CDR3 sequences, about 80% of which occur a single time. The ten most abundant clones make up about two fifths of the sample.

RNA was extracted from bulk unsorted tissue and checked for quality with a NanoDrop ND-1000 and an Agilent 2100. For the normal lung samples, distant non-tumor tissue was collected more than 3 cm away from the tumor edge. All donors had newly diagnosed lung cancer, had not received prior chemotherapy, and were admitted for thoracic surgery in China between August and November 2014. Anyone who had undergone radiotherapy or chemotherapy before, or who had another cancer at the same time, was left out of the study. Surgical tissue pieces of about 1-2.3 cm3 were preserved in RNAlater solution and were kept at -80 degrees C until use. Beyond this particular receptor, the publication reports: TCR diversity was significantly higher in younger patients, and greater tumor TCR diversity was associated with shorter overall survival and shorter disease-free survival. Peripheral blood was not sequenced, so blood TCRbeta repertoires in these lung cancer patients were not examined. Neither the sequencing platform nor unique molecular identifiers are mentioned in the methods. The top 100 clones accounted for a significantly larger cumulative portion of the repertoire in normal lung than in tumor tissue. Only about 14 patients were in the cohort, and the authors stated that larger samples and more detailed clinical data are needed. TCR diversity (inverse Simpson) was significantly higher in tumor than in normal lung tissue (approximately 440 vs 150, P = 0.0075, Mann-Whitney U test).

The sequenced sample was distant non-tumor lung tissue. This TCR was sampled from a man in his sixties or seventies with non-small cell lung cancer. The sequence is built from TRBV20-1 and TRBJ2-7; a tentative D call is TRBD2 (6 bases match). The CDR3: CSVRNPPGSGTYEQYF. The DNA reads TGCAGTGTTAGGAATCCGCCCGGGAGCGGTACCTACGAACAGTACTTC.